This entry lists 9 T cell receptor beta chains sequenced from one sample in a study of blood T cells in healthy people across ages. Then a second PCR, running about 6 to 11 cycles, was carried out with a sample-barcoded 5' primer and a J-beta primer mix. Via MiXCR, TCRdb re-called the 5' RACE reads, giving one row per CDR3 protein. Of 800,000 to 1,300,000 distinct CDR3 sequences listed, approximately 26% are singletons. These same data were also listed under a study on T cells of mothers and their children.

The sample taken for sequencing was blood. These receptors came from a girl aged 2-10 years in good health.

This clonotype was detected only a few times. Germline and junction disagree at one end, which may indicate a read error. The chain couples TRBV4-3 to TRBJ2-7, with 7 bases fitting TRBD1. CDR3 length: 16 residues. Per the germline V gene, CDR1 is LGHNA and CDR2 is YSLEER. CDR3 DNA: TGCGCCAGCAGACAAGATGTACAGGGGCCCTCCTACGAGCAGTACTTC. This sequence encodes CASRQDVQGPSYEQYF.

This clonotype was counted a few times. This chain uses TRBV12-3 or TRBV12-4 with TRBJ1-1; 7 bases agree with TRBD1. CDR3 size: 15 residues. V lost 5 bases, J lost 0 bases, and 6 bases stayed unmatched. The CDR3 nucleotides are TGTGCCAGCAGTAGGGGACAGACTATGAACACTGAAGCTTTCTTT. It codes for CASSRGQTMNTEAFF.

As for this clonotype: At one end, the junction sequence differs from germline, possibly due to a read error. V is TRBV5-5 and J is TRBJ2-5; no firm D call. The J call may be incorrect, as the DNA end agrees better with TRBJ2-1. In germline, CDR1 is SGHKS, CDR2 YYEKEE (reference sequence). This CDR3 region has 13 residues. In DNA, the CDR3 is TGTGCCAGCAGCTTGGAAGTCTACAATGGGCAGTTCTTC. It translates to CASSLEVYNGQFF.

The chain is built from TRBV29-1 and TRBJ1-2; D is ambiguous. This CDR3 is 14 amino acids long. Trimming removed 4 bases from V and 0 bases from J, with 12 bases in between. Germline loops: CDR1 SQVTM, CDR2 ANQGSEA. In DNA, the CDR3 is TGCAGCGTTGCAAGACTCCTACCTAACTATGGCTACACCTTC. Translated: CSVARLLPNYGYTF.

This chain links TRBV10-2 with TRBJ2-5; 14 bases are a match to TRBD2. The J call is uncertain, as TRBJ2-7 better fits the DNA end. This CDR3 spans 19 amino acids. In germline, CDR1 is WSHSY, CDR2 SAAADI. The CDR3 nucleotides read TGCGCCAGCAGTGAGTCTGGGACTAGCGGGGGACCCAGCTCCTACGAGCAGTACTTC. Its translation is CASSESGTSGGPSSYEQYF.

This chain links TRBV7-2 with TRBJ1-4, with D unresolved. The germline CDR1 and CDR2 sequences are SGHTA and FQGNSA. With 2 bases removed from V and 8 bases from J, the gap between germline ends came to 9 bases. The CDR3 covers 13 residues. The CDR3 is CASSLLWGEKLFF. For the CDR3, the DNA is TGTGCCAGCAGCTTACTTTGGGGAGAAAAACTGTTTTTT.

The chain is built from TRBV28 and TRBJ2-3, with TRBD2 as a possible D gene (6 bases). Trimming took off 4 bases at V and 3 bases at J, with 14 bases between the two ends. The CDR3 is 15 amino acids. Germline V CDR1 and CDR2: MDHEN, SYDVKM. DNA for the CDR3: TGTGCCAGCAGTTCCTATACAGGAGGGACAGATACGCAGTATTTT. The encoded protein is CASSSYTGGTDTQYF.

The table lists this clonotype with a few counts. This CDR3 is CASSGDGRDYGYTF. DNA for the CDR3: TGCGCCAGCAGCGGTGACGGCCGGGACTATGGCTACACCTTC. The J gene is TRBJ1-2, the V gene TRBV5-1; D unresolved. This CDR3 has 14 amino acids. Germline V lookup: CDR1 SGHRS, CDR2 YFSETQ. Trimming pared 4 bases from V and 3 bases from J, leaving 13 bases between.

The sample holds a few counts of this clonotype. The V gene is TRBV2, the J gene TRBJ1-4, with TRBD1 matching over 9 bases. The CDR3 contains 15 residues. V trimming: 4 bases; J trimming: 7 bases; junction bases outside the gene matches: 7. Germline V CDR1 and CDR2: SNHLY, FYNNEI. DNA for the CDR3: TGTGCCAGCAGTGCCTCAGGGACAGGGTTTGAAAAACTGTTTTTT. Amino acid sequence: CASSASGTGFEKLFF.